The 15 T cell receptor beta chains below come from one sample, sequenced in a study of OX40 agonist ivuxolimab in advanced cancers. Libraries were built with the immunoSEQ multiplex PCR assay. Sourced from immuneACCESS, this table was stored by TCRdb with only in-frame sequences that have V and J called. A share of the clones is absent; for the studies checked, an unresolved V gene accounts for under half, and the remainder has no known explanation. This sample has fewer than 70,000 clones in its table, and 70% to 90% of those were observed once. The ten largest clones add up to approximately 0.8% of the sample. Specimen: CD4+ or CD8+ T cells sorted from blood, collected in a trial of the OX40 agonist ivuxolimab. Receptor source: an adult with an advanced solid tumor such as melanoma, head and neck, liver or kidney cancer.

The J gene is TRBJ1-5, the V gene TRBV19; TRBD1 matches 8 bases. The CDR3 spans 20 residues. Germline CDR1 reads LNHDA; CDR2 reads SQIVND (reference sequence). The trim removed 3 bases at V and 0 bases at J, leaving 16 bases unmatched. The CDR3 region has the DNA TGTGCCAGTAGTATTATAAGGACAGGGTATATCTCTTATAGCAATCAGCCCCAGCATTTT. It encodes CASSIIRTGYISYSNQPQHF.

The V and J genes are TRBV2 and TRBJ2-3, with no clear D. Germline V gene data show CDR1 as SNHLY and CDR2 as FYNNEI. V lost 5 bases and J lost 0, with 12 bases in between. This CDR3 is built from 15 residues. In DNA, the CDR3 is TGTGCCAGCAGTCCAATTATCCCTAGCACAGATACGCAGTATTTT. Its protein is CASSPIIPSTDTQYF.

The chain uses TRBV7-9 and TRBJ2-2; D gene unclear. The CDR3 has 14 residues. CDR1 is SEHNR and CDR2 is FQNEAQ in the germline V gene (reference sequence). With 8 bases removed from V and 5 bases from J, the gap between germline ends came to 15 bases. The CDR3 DNA is TGTGCCAGCCAGAGCGTGGGGAAAACCGGGGAGCTGTTTTTT. Its translation: CASQSVGKTGELFF.

V gene TRBV6-5 combines with J gene TRBJ1-1, with D tentatively TRBD1 (6 bases). CDR1 MNHEY and CDR2 SVGAGI come from the germline V gene. V shed 0 bases and J shed 11 bases, with 22 bases lying between them. CDR3 length: 16 residues. The CDR3 sequence: CASSYSMATGRGMAFF. CDR3 sequence (DNA): TGTGCCAGCAGTTACTCAATGGCCACAGGGAGGGGAATGGCTTTCTTT.

The CDR3 DNA reads TGTGCCAGCAGCCCGATTATTGCTACAGGGGGGAGGCAGTACTTC. Amino acid sequence: CASSPIIATGGRQYF. The chain is built from TRBV5-5 and TRBJ2-7; 8 bases are a match to TRBD1. Germline lookup yields CDR1 SGHKS and CDR2 YYEKEE (reference sequence). CDR3 size: 15 residues. V was clipped by 4 bases and J by 9 bases; unmatched bases: 15.

This chain joins TRBV5-8 and TRBJ1-2, with D unclear. This CDR3 is built from 13 residues. Germline CDR1 is SGHTS and CDR2 is YDEGEE. V shed 2 bases and J shed 0 bases, with 5 bases lying between them. The CDR3 DNA reads TGTGCCAGCAGCTTCGGGGCTAACTATGGCTACACCTTC. This codes for CASSFGANYGYTF.

The CDR3 here is CSVSDRGSTDTQYF. DNA of the CDR3: TGCAGCGTCTCTGACAGGGGGAGCACAGATACGCAGTATTTT. This chain uses TRBV29-1 with TRBJ2-3, with 9 bases identical to TRBD1. The germline CDR1 and CDR2 sequences are SQVTM and ANQGSEA. V gave up 6 bases and J gave up 0 bases; unmatched junction bases: 4. The CDR3 sequence is 14 residues long.

The chain combines TRBV5-1 with TRBJ1-5; D unclear. The CDR3 is 13 residues long. The germline CDR1 and CDR2 sequences are SGHRS and YFSETQ. V lost 0 bases and J 5 bases, leaving 6 bases between the germline ends. The CDR3 is CASSLALDQPQHF. The CDR3 DNA is TGCGCCAGCAGCTTGGCATTGGATCAGCCCCAGCATTTT.

The gene calls are TRBV7-6 and TRBJ1-2, with 7 bases identical to TRBD1. The V gene's germline CDR1 is SGHVS and CDR2 FNYEAQ. CDR3 length: 14 amino acids. After removal of 1 base from V and 8 bases from J, the junction contained 7 bases not matched to a gene. The chain's CDR3 is CASSLGQGLGGYTF. The CDR3 bases are TGTGCCAGCAGCTTAGGACAGGGCTTGGGGGGCTACACCTTC.

This chain links TRBV6-1 with TRBJ2-5; TRBD2 is a possible D gene (5 bases). Trimming pared 7 bases from V and 5 bases from J, leaving 17 bases between. This CDR3 region has 14 residues. Germline V gene sequence: CDR1 MNHNS, CDR2 SASEGT. The CDR3 spells CASKSGPSSETQYF. CDR3 sequence (DNA): TGTGCCAGCAAAAGCGGCCCTTCCTCCGAGACCCAGTACTTC.

The V gene is TRBV28, the J gene TRBJ1-1; D is uncertain. CDR1 is MDHEN, CDR2 SYDVKM, per germline. V was clipped by 5 bases and J by 4 bases, with 20 bases between them. The CDR3 is 16 amino acids. CDR3 loop: CASSPLVPGKGTEAFF. In DNA form, the CDR3 reads TGTGCCAGCAGTCCTCTGGTACCGGGGAAGGGCACTGAAGCTTTCTTT.

This chain connects TRBV7-2 to TRBJ1-5; D might be TRBD1 (5 bases). Germline V gives CDR1 SGHTA, CDR2 FQGNSA. The length of the CDR3 is 13 residues. V was clipped by 3 bases and J by 5 bases, with 8 bases between them. CDR3 bases: TGTGCCAGCAGCTTGGGGGGGGATCAGCCCCAGCATTTT. Its translation is CASSLGGDQPQHF.

The chain couples TRBV10-2 to TRBJ1-5; weak D call: TRBD1 (5 bases). Germline V gives CDR1 WSHSY, CDR2 SAAADI. The CDR3 loop spans 15 amino acids. The V gene lost 5 bases and the J gene lost 1 base, with 12 bases spanning the gap. DNA for the CDR3: TGCGCCAGCAGTCCAGCGGGGGGGAGCAATCAGCCCCAGCATTTT. Translating it yields CASSPAGGSNQPQHF.

The chain recombines TRBV19 with TRBJ1-1; 8 nucleotides line up with TRBD1. Trimming removed 6 bases from V and 6 bases from J; junction bases left unmatched: 6. This CDR3 is built from 13 residues. Per the germline V gene, CDR1 is LNHDA and CDR2 is SQIVND (reference sequence). CDR3 sequence (DNA): TGTGCCAGTAGGTGGACAGGGTTGGCTGAAGCTTTCTTT. It is translated as CASRWTGLAEAFF.

The chain employs TRBV15 and TRBJ2-4; a possible D gene is TRBD2 (6 bases). There are 13 residues in the CDR3. Germline-derived CDR1 and CDR2 are LNHNV and YYDKDF (reference sequence). V gave up 3 bases and J gave up 4 bases, with 7 bases separating them. CDR3 loop: CATSRGRKNIQYF. The CDR3 DNA reads TGTGCCACCAGCAGGGGGAGGAAAAACATTCAGTACTTC.